The 2 T cell receptor beta chains given below trace back to one sample, sequenced in a study of CD8 T cells in Susac syndrome. With random hexamers, reverse transcription was performed on about 0.45 to 1 ug of RNA. One entry per CDR3 protein results from TCRdb running MiXCR on the immunoSEQ multiplex PCR reads. Of 56,000 or so distinct CDR3 sequences detected, roughly 94% appear once; the ten largest clones hold 0.75%. The sequenced sample was CD8+ T cells from PBMCs. Receptors originate from a human donor with Susac syndrome.

The genes are TRBV19 and TRBJ1-1; maybe TRBD1 (5 bases). The CDR3 extends over 15 amino acids. Germline CDR1 reads LNHDA; CDR2 reads SQIVND (reference sequence). The V end was cut by 5 bases, the J end by 3 bases, with 16 bases between. For the CDR3, the DNA is TGTGCCAGTAGTTGGACAAATCCGGTGGACACTGAAGCTTTCTTT. Its translation: CASSWTNPVDTEAFF.

The chain employs TRBV15 and TRBJ2-5; the match to TRBD2 covers 7 bases. CDR1 LNHNV and CDR2 YYDKDF come from the germline V gene (reference sequence). The CDR3 is made up of 15 amino acids. J was trimmed by 4 bases and V by 6 bases; bases with no gene match: 11. The CDR3 nucleotides read TGTGCCACCAGGGAAGAGGGGAGGGGCCGAGAGACCCAGTACTTC. This encodes CATREEGRGRETQYF.